The subject of this entry is one TCR beta chain. What it binds is not known. Every patient was affected by relapse after autologous stem cell transplantation, while exposure to brentuximab vedotin was not uniform. Best responses fell into complete response, partial response or progressive disease. Clones were sequenced by immunoSEQ multiplex PCR, and TCRdb holds only the in-frame ones, with some missing. The data contain nearly 55,000 clones, approximately 81% of them singletons. The data are from a study of PD-1 blockade in classical Hodgkin lymphoma. Study-level points and caveats: By C4D1, CD4+ diversity increased significantly, especially in complete responders. Patients with an early start, nivolumab under 1 year after ASCT, were excluded. For complete responders, baseline diversity was comparable to that of newly diagnosed patients.

Germline V gene lookup returns CDR1 SGDLS and CDR2 YYNGEE. The CDR3 totals 15 residues. V dropped 3 bases and J dropped 0 bases, with 9 bases sitting between them. This sequence originates from a human donor with classical Hodgkin lymphoma. This chain links TRBV9 with TRBJ2-2, with D perhaps being TRBD1 or TRBD2 (5 bases each). Source: peripheral blood mononuclear cells (PBMCs), taken at baseline. CDR3 sequence reads: CASSAGTANTGELFF. Here the CDR3 DNA reads TGTGCCAGCAGCGCGGGGACCGCGAACACCGGGGAGCTGTTTTTT. Full variable domain (outside the CDR3, taken from reference TRBV9 and TRBJ2-2): DSGVTQTPKHLITATGQRVTLRCSPRSGDLSVYWYQQSLDQGLQFLIQYYNGEERAKGNILERFSAQQFPDLHSELNLSSLELGDSALYFCASSAGTANTGELFFGEGSRLTVL.